This entry lists 5 T cell receptor beta chains sequenced from one sample in a study of post-analysis software for immune sequencing data. Overall study findings and caveats: Higher frequency in patients than in controls was seen for several TRBV segments, with TRBV5-6, TRBV5-1 and TRBV20-1 among them.

cDNA libraries of TCR beta carried unique molecular identifiers. TCRdb reprocessed the PCR reads with MiXCR, giving one entry per CDR3 protein. The sample contains about 810,000 distinct CDR3 sequences, approximately 53% of which appear only once. These receptors' targets are unknown. The sequenced sample was blood. The receptor set was obtained from a girl between 5 and 17 years old with multiple sclerosis.

The rearrangement links TRBV28 to TRBJ2-7; TRBD2 aligns across 15 bases. Per germline, CDR1 MDHEN and CDR2 SYDVKM. V gave up 5 bases and J gave up 4 bases; unmatched junction bases: 6. This CDR3 has 16 amino acids. This chain's CDR3 is CASSPRTSGRVYEQYF. The CDR3 nucleotides are TGTGCCAGCAGTCCGCGGACTAGCGGGAGGGTTTACGAGCAGTACTTC.

This chain uses TRBV2 with TRBJ1-2, with D perhaps TRBD1 (5 bases). The germline V gene has CDR1 SNHLY and CDR2 FYNNEI. V shed 0 bases and J shed 8 bases, with 19 bases lying between them. This CDR3 is 16 amino acids long. The CDR3 sequence: CASSEATSGGKFGYTF. In DNA form, the CDR3 reads TGTGCCAGCAGTGAAGCGACGTCCGGGGGAAAATTCGGCTACACCTTC.

The table lists this clonotype with a few counts. This rearrangement joins TRBV12-3 or TRBV12-4 to TRBJ1-2; D gene unclear. V lost 5 bases, J lost 4 bases, and 14 bases lay in between. This CDR3 has 14 residues. The chain's CDR3 is CASSPRLGFYGYTF. In DNA, the CDR3 is TGTGCCAGCAGTCCCCGCCTAGGCTTCTATGGCTACACCTTC.

The V and J genes are TRBV29-1 and TRBJ1-2; D unclear. The V end lost 1 base, the J end lost 5 bases, and 8 bases lay between the germline ends. Germline V gene data show CDR1 as SQVTM and CDR2 as ANQGSEA. This CDR3 comprises 12 residues. CDR3: CSVEGEGYGYTF. In nucleotides, the CDR3 is TGCAGCGTTGAAGGGGAAGGGTATGGCTACACCTTC. Variable domain in full (rest from reference TRBV29-1 and TRBJ1-2): SAVISQKPSRDICQRGTSLTIQCQVDSQVTMMFWYRQQPGQSLTLIATANQGSEATYESGFVIDKFPISRPNLTFSTLTVSNMSPEDSSIYLCSVEGEGYGYTFGSGTRLTVV.

In this sample, this clonotype turned up a few times. The genes are TRBV10-3 and TRBJ2-7; 9 bases fit TRBD1. Trimming removed 3 bases from V and 0 bases from J; junction bases left unmatched: 3. CDR1 is ENHRY and CDR2 is SYGVKD in the germline V gene. The CDR3 sequence is 15 residues long. CDR3 DNA sequence: TGTGCCATCAGTGACGGACAGGGGATCTCCTACGAGCAGTACTTC. Its protein product is CAISDGQGISYEQYF.